This T cell receptor beta chain was sequenced during a study of glioma-infiltrating T cells after dendritic cell vaccination. The assay was immunoSEQ multiplex PCR, and TCRdb's table has in-frame clones only and misses some. In the table there are 85,000 to 100,000 clones, approximately 84% of which are singletons. CDR1 is SGHTA and CDR2 is FQGTGA in the germline V gene. V shed 1 base, J shed 6 bases, and the junction held 13 bases outside the gene matches. This CDR3 region has 17 residues. Time point noted: after dendritic cell vaccination, including at tumor progression/relapse. The V gene is TRBV7-3, the J gene TRBJ1-2, with 8 nucleotides matching TRBD1. The sequenced sample was blood, obtained after dendritic cell vaccination. This receptor was obtained from a human donor with glioblastoma. CDR3 protein: CASSLRGMDRAANGYTF. The CDR3 DNA follows: TGTGCCAGCAGCTTAAGGGGGATGGACAGGGCGGCAAATGGCTACACCTTC.